This TCR beta chain appears in the sequencing data of a study of OX40 agonist ivuxolimab in advanced cancers. Study conclusions and caveats: With doses of 0.1 to 3.0 mg/kg, CD4+ and CD8+ blood T cells had undergone clonal expansion by week 6.

Concerning this clone itself: The target antigen is unknown.

CDR3 size: 13 residues. CDR1 is SGHTA, CDR2 FQGNSA, per germline. Trimming removed 5 bases from V and 4 bases from J, with 9 bases in between. Sequenced by immunoSEQ multiplex PCR; TCRdb stores in-frame clones only, minus some. The repertoire holds tens of thousands of clones, with roughly nine tenths as singletons. The TCR comes from an adult with an advanced solid tumor such as melanoma, head and neck, liver or kidney cancer. V is TRBV7-2 and J is TRBJ1-5; no firm D call. The material was CD4+ or CD8+ T cells sorted from blood, obtained in a trial of the OX40 agonist ivuxolimab. For the CDR3, the DNA is TGTGCCAGCAGCGTCACGGGAAATCAGCCCCAGCATTTT. This encodes CASSVTGNQPQHF.